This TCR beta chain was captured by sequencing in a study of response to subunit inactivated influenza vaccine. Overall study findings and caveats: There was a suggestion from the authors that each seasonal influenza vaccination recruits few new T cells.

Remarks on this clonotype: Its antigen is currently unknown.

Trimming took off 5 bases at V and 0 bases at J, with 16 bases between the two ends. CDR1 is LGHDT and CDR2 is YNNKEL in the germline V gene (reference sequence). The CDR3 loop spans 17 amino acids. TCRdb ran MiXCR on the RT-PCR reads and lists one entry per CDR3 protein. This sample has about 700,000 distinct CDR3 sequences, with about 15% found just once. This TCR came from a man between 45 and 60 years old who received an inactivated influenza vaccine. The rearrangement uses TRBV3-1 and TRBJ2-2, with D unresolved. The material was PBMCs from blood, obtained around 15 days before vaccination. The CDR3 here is CASSTYFRFANTGELFF. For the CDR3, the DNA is TGTGCCAGCAGCACCTATTTCCGGTTCGCGAACACCGGGGAGCTGTTTTTT.